This entry lists 4 T cell receptor beta chains sequenced from one sample in a study of T cells after yellow fever vaccination. TCRdb itself ran the 5' RACE reads through MiXCR, one entry per CDR3 protein. The sample has some 340,000 distinct CDR3 sequences; 4.1% are singletons. The sample here was PBMCs, taken 5 days after the yellow fever booster vaccination. The source is a man aged 18 to 29 who received the YFV17D yellow fever vaccine.

This clonotype was observed many times. In DNA form, the CDR3 reads TGTGCCAGCAGCTTGAATCTTCAAGAGACCCAGTACTTC. Its translation: CASSLNLQETQYF. J is TRBJ2-5 and V is TRBV7-2; D is undetermined. The CDR3 is made up of 13 amino acids. The V and J ends lost 3 bases and 2 bases respectively, with 7 bases between them. The germline gives CDR1 SGHTA, CDR2 FQGNSA.

The table lists this clonotype with many counts. This chain uses TRBV12-5 with TRBJ2-3; 7 bases align to TRBD2. From germline, CDR1 is LGHNT and CDR2 FRNRAP. This CDR3 region has 16 residues. V lost 4 bases to trimming and J lost 3 bases; unmatched junction nucleotides: 10. CDR3 protein: CASGSGLGPTTDTQYF. CDR3 coding DNA: TGTGCTAGTGGTTCAGGACTAGGCCCTACAACAGATACGCAGTATTTT.

This clonotype was counted ten times or more. This chain connects TRBV7-2 to TRBJ2-3, with 9 bases matching TRBD2. The V and J ends lost 2 bases and 4 bases, in that order; junction bases with no gene match: 7. CDR3 size: 16 residues. Germline values: CDR1 SGHTA, CDR2 FQGNSA. The CDR3: CASSLTRGGPADTQYF. The DNA of the CDR3 is TGTGCCAGCAGCTTAACGCGGGGGGGCCCGGCAGATACGCAGTATTTT.

J is TRBJ1-2 and V is TRBV4-1; tentatively, D is TRBD1 (5 bases). From germline, CDR1 is MGHRA and CDR2 YSYEKL. V lost 4 bases, J lost 5 bases, and 17 bases lay in between. The CDR3 extends over 15 amino acids. The CDR3 DNA follows: TGCGCCAGCAGCCGAGGGGAGGGGCTACTTTATGGCTACACCTTC. This encodes CASSRGEGLLYGYTF.